Below, one T cell receptor (beta chain) is given with its context. Its antigen is currently unknown. The V end lost 6 bases, the J end lost 2 bases, and 14 bases lay between the germline ends. This CDR3 has 14 amino acids. Germline values: CDR1 LNHDA, CDR2 SQIVND (reference sequence). Nashville, Tennessee was home to all donors, each a Caucasian adult. Unsorted samples drew genomic DNA from approximately 87 million PBMCs. Study processing details: Filtering differed, since immunoSEQ gave only junction sequences and no quality scores. Method: immunoSEQ multiplex PCR; TCRdb's copy keeps in-frame clones and lacks some. That table furnishes V, J and clone size, whereas the DNA furnished D and trimming. The table lists about half a million clones, around four fifths of them singletons. The data stem from a study of shared clonotypes between healthy human individuals. Study outcomes and limitations: Blood was the sole source, and tissue repertoires probably differ.

This chain uses TRBV19 with TRBJ2-7; D assignment may be TRBD1 or TRBD2 (5 bases each). Sequenced: PBMCs. This receptor was obtained from a woman in her forties in good health. Some clones in this sample may be carry-over from other donors' samples. The DNA for the CDR3 is TGTGCCAGTAGCCCCTCGGGACGGGCCTACGAGCAGTACTTC. It specifies CASSPSGRAYEQYF.